One and the same sample provided the 26 T cell receptor beta chains below, sequenced in a study of blood T cell repertoires in COVID-19. Produced via immunoSEQ multiplex PCR; TCRdb's table is partial and in-frame only. Of over 200,000 clones listed, about 90% are singletons. The sequencing sample was made of peripheral blood. The receptors come from a woman in her sixties or seventies with acute or convalescent COVID-19.

The chain carries TRBV7-2 and TRBJ2-5; D is ambiguous. V lost 0 bases and J lost 4, with 12 bases in between. Germline CDR1 SGHTA, CDR2 FQGNSA. The CDR3 runs to 15 residues. The CDR3 region is CASSLAAAMGETQYF. DNA of the CDR3: TGTGCCAGCAGCTTAGCGGCGGCTATGGGAGAGACCCAGTACTTC.

Regarding this clone: Other nucleotide sequences in the sample specify the same CDR3. The CDR3 loop is CASSPGTGENYGYTF. Here the CDR3 DNA reads TGTGCCAGCTCACCAGGGACAGGGGAGAACTATGGCTACACCTTC. The gene calls are TRBV18 and TRBJ1-2; 10 positions agree with TRBD1. In germline, CDR1 is KGHSH, CDR2 LQKENI. Trimming removed 2 bases from V and 2 bases from J; junction bases left unmatched: 2. CDR3 length: 15 amino acids.

This chain joins TRBV20-1 and TRBJ2-5; D not resolved. V was clipped by 6 bases and J by 1 base, with 6 bases between them. This CDR3 has 11 residues. The germline gives CDR1 DFQATT, CDR2 SNEGSKA (reference sequence). As DNA, the CDR3 is TGCAGTGCCGTTCGCCAAGAGACCCAGTACTTC. Encoded protein: CSAVRQETQYF.

V and J are TRBV7-9 and TRBJ2-1; weak D call: TRBD2 (5 bases). V was cut by 1 base and J by 7 bases, with 20 bases left in between. Per germline, CDR1 SEHNR and CDR2 FQNEAQ (reference sequence). The CDR3 has 17 residues. The CDR3 is CASSLGSLAKGGNEQFF. CDR3 nucleotides: TGTGCCAGCAGCTTAGGCTCCCTAGCCAAGGGTGGTAATGAGCAGTTCTTC.

The sample holds a few counts of this clone. The rearrangement joins TRBV27 to TRBJ1-6; 7 nucleotides match TRBD1. Germline V gene lookup returns CDR1 MNHEY and CDR2 SMNVEV (reference sequence). CDR3 size: 15 residues. The V and J ends lost 5 bases and 5 bases, in that order; junction bases with no gene match: 6. The CDR3 reads CASSLDRADNSPLHF. The DNA for the CDR3 is TGTGCCAGCAGTCTCGACAGGGCTGATAATTCACCCCTCCACTTT.

This chain links TRBV6-1 with TRBJ2-7, with a weak D call TRBD2 (5 bases). Germline loops: CDR1 MNHNS, CDR2 SASEGT. CDR3 size: 15 residues. V lost 3 bases, J lost 2 bases, and 14 bases lay in between. The CDR3 bases are TGTGCCAGCAGTGACGCAGGAGGCCCCCCCTACGAGCAGTACTTC. It encodes CASSDAGGPPYEQYF.

This chain connects TRBV29-1 to TRBJ2-1; 8 bases agree with TRBD2. V shed 6 bases, J shed 6 bases, and the junction held 7 bases outside the gene matches. The CDR3 is 13 amino acids. From germline, CDR1 is SQVTM and CDR2 ANQGSEA. The CDR3 DNA reads as TGCAGCGTCCGAGGACTAGCCGGCAATGAGCAGTTCTTC. Translated: CSVRGLAGNEQFF.

The chain is built from TRBV5-1 and TRBJ2-5; 7 nucleotides match TRBD2. Germline CDR1 SGHRS, CDR2 YFSETQ. J gave up 2 bases and V 1 base, and 11 bases lay outside the gene matches. CDR3 length equals 17 residues. The CDR3 spells CASSLSGGGIPQETQYF. The DNA of the CDR3 is TGCGCCAGCAGCTTGTCTGGCGGGGGAATACCACAAGAGACCCAGTACTTC.

V usage is TRBV7-9 and J usage is TRBJ2-5; D is possibly TRBD1 (6 bases). Trimming left V 0 bases short and J 2 bases short, with 13 bases between. The CDR3 sequence is 16 residues long. CDR1 and CDR2 (germline): SEHNR, FQNEAQ (reference sequence). CDR3 sequence reads: CASSLALTGRQETQYF. As DNA, the CDR3 is TGTGCCAGCAGCTTAGCGCTAACAGGGCGGCAAGAGACCCAGTACTTC.

CDR3 DNA: TGTGCCAGTAGTCGATCACAGGTGCAGCCCCAGCATTTT. Translated, it gives CASSRSQVQPQHF. The chain uses TRBV19 and TRBJ1-5; D is possibly TRBD1 (5 bases). V lost 5 bases, J lost 7 bases, and 12 bases lay in between. Germline CDR1 is LNHDA and CDR2 is SQIVND (reference sequence). CDR3 size: 13 residues.

The DNA of the CDR3 is TGTGCCAGCAGTTCTTTGACCGGGGAGCTGTTTTTT. Translated: CASSSLTGELFF. The chain is built from TRBV6-5 and TRBJ2-2, with no clear D. Germline V gene lookup returns CDR1 MNHEY and CDR2 SVGAGI. This CDR3 is 12 amino acids long. Between the trimmed V and J ends, which lost 4 bases and 5 bases, there was a span of 5 bases.

A note on this clone: This CDR3 is also generated by other DNA sequences in the sample. The rearrangement uses TRBV19 and TRBJ1-1; a weak D match, TRBD1 (5 bases). Germline CDR1 reads LNHDA; CDR2 reads SQIVND (reference sequence). This CDR3 contains 13 residues. V lost 5 bases and J lost 0, with 7 bases in between. The CDR3 is CASSRQMNTEAFF. The CDR3 region has the DNA TGTGCCAGTAGTCGACAGATGAACACTGAAGCTTTCTTT.

The rearrangement links TRBV27 to TRBJ1-5, with 8 bases fitting TRBD1. V shed 7 bases and J 6 bases; nucleotides not matched to a gene: 11. In germline, CDR1 is MNHEY, CDR2 SMNVEV (reference sequence). This CDR3 spans 15 amino acids. Here the CDR3 DNA reads TGTGCCAGCATTCCAGGGGGCCGGCTACCTCAGCCCCAGCATTTT. It yields the protein CASIPGGRLPQPQHF.

In this sample, this clone turned up a few times. The rearrangement links TRBV7-8 to TRBJ1-2; 9 bases are shared with TRBD1. This CDR3 comprises 14 residues. Looked up from germline, CDR1 is SGHVS and CDR2 is FQNEAQ. J lost 8 bases, V lost 6 bases, and 10 bases had no gene match. In DNA, the CDR3 is TGTGCCAGCAGTCCCCAACAGGGGGCGCGGGGCTACACCTTC. Its translation: CASSPQQGARGYTF.

The chain has TRBV5-1 and TRBJ2-5, with 8 bases lining up with TRBD2. J gave up 5 bases and V 8 bases, and 11 bases lay outside the gene matches. Germline loops: CDR1 SGHRS, CDR2 YFSETQ. This CDR3 contains 14 residues. The CDR3 is CASEGGAGGETQYF. The CDR3 DNA sequence: TGCGCCAGTGAGGGGGGCGCGGGAGGCGAGACCCAGTACTTC.

The chain is built from TRBV18 and TRBJ1-5; a possible D gene is TRBD1 (6 bases). The CDR3 extends over 15 amino acids. Germline values: CDR1 KGHSH, CDR2 LQKENI. V was shortened by 3 bases and J by 1 base, with 10 bases between the two germline ends. In nucleotides, the CDR3 is TGTGCCAGCTCACCTACCGACAGGAGCAATCAGCCCCAGCATTTT. Translating gives CASSPTDRSNQPQHF.

The count of this clone is one. V gene TRBV9 combines with J gene TRBJ2-1; 11 nucleotides agree with TRBD2. The germline gives CDR1 SGDLS, CDR2 YYNGEE. This CDR3 contains 14 residues. J lost 0 bases, V lost 8 bases, and 1 base had no gene match. CDR3 region: CASGTSGSYNEQFF. CDR3 DNA sequence: TGTGCCAGTGGGACTAGCGGCTCCTACAATGAGCAGTTCTTC.

As for this clone: The sample holds other DNA sequences that translate to the same CDR3. In nucleotides, the CDR3 is TGTGCCAGTAGTAACACAGGTATCTATGGCTACACCTTC. Translation gives CASSNTGIYGYTF. The genes are TRBV19 and TRBJ1-2, with a possible D match to TRBD1 (5 bases). From germline, CDR1 is LNHDA and CDR2 SQIVND (reference sequence). V lost 4 bases and J lost 4, with 10 bases in between. The CDR3 has 13 residues.

The V call is TRBV4-1, the J call TRBJ2-3; TRBD2 aligns across 8 bases. V shed 0 bases and J 4 bases; nucleotides not matched to a gene: 12. CDR1 and CDR2 from the germline V gene are MGHRA and YSYEKL. The CDR3 runs to 18 residues. CDR3 DNA: TGCGCCAGCAGCCAAGATCGACTAGCGTTGAGGGGCTCAGATACGCAGTATTTT. It specifies CASSQDRLALRGSDTQYF.

The chain is built from TRBV30 and TRBJ1-6; 8 bases map to TRBD1. The CDR3 covers 17 residues. Germline lookup yields CDR1 GTSNPN and CDR2 SVGIG (reference sequence). J gave up 11 bases and V 4 bases, and 19 bases lay outside the gene matches. The CDR3 DNA reads TGTGCCTGGAACGCGTCCAGGGGGCGCAAGGAGACTACACCCCTCCACTTT. This codes for CAWNASRGRKETTPLHF.

The chain is built from TRBV7-3 and TRBJ1-2; D uncertain. Germline V CDR1 and CDR2: SGHTA, FQGTGA. This CDR3 spans 13 amino acids. Between the trimmed V and J ends, which lost 3 bases and 8 bases, there was a span of 13 bases. CDR3 nucleotide sequence: TGTGCCAGCAGCTTGGGTGGCGCGAGGGGCTACACCTTC. As protein: CASSLGGARGYTF. Based on the CDR3 plus reference TRBV7-3 and TRBJ1-2, the full variable domain is GAGVSQTPSNKVTEKGKYVELRCDPISGHTALYWYRQSLGQGPEFLIYFQGTGAADDSGLPNDRFFAVRPEGSVSTLKIQRTERGDSAVYLCASSLGGARGYTFGSGTRLTVV.

This chain links TRBV14 with TRBJ2-7, with TRBD2 matching 10 bases. V gave up 2 bases and J gave up 3 bases; unmatched junction bases: 16. Germline CDR1 SGHDN, CDR2 FVKESK. The CDR3 sequence is 19 residues long. This CDR3 is CASSQRPGASGSFIYEQYF. CDR3 sequence (DNA): TGTGCCAGCAGCCAAAGACCAGGGGCTAGCGGGAGTTTTATCTACGAGCAGTACTTC.

The J gene is TRBJ1-2, the V gene TRBV2; D perhaps matches TRBD1 (6 bases). V lost 6 bases, J lost 1 base, and 15 bases lay in between. The CDR3 runs 15 residues. CDR1 and CDR2 (germline): SNHLY, FYNNEI. The DNA for the CDR3 is TGTGCCAGCAGGGCCCGCGGGGGGCGTAACTATGGCTACACCTTC. Its translation: CASRARGGRNYGYTF. The full variable domain, in which reference TRBV2 and TRBJ1-2 provide the parts outside the CDR3, is EPEVTQTPSHQVTQMGQEVILRCVPISNHLYFYWYRQILGQKVEFLVSFYNNEISEKSEIFDDQFSVERPDGSNFTLKIRSTKLEDSAMYFCASRARGGRNYGYTFGSGTRLTVV.

V and J are TRBV9 and TRBJ2-5; TRBD1 matches 7 bases. With V trimmed by 0 bases and J by 5 bases, 1 base remained unmatched. Germline CDR1 reads SGDLS; CDR2 reads YYNGEE. This CDR3 has 13 amino acids. The CDR3 region has the DNA TGTGCCAGCAGCGTAGCGGGACAGGAGACCCAGTACTTC. It codes for CASSVAGQETQYF.

The CDR3 sequence is CASKPGRGEEKLFF. The CDR3 nucleotides read TGTGCCAGCAAGCCCGGACGTGGGGAGGAAAAACTGTTTTTT. This chain joins TRBV2 and TRBJ1-4; D gene unclear. Trimming removed 7 bases from V and 8 bases from J, with 17 bases in between. Germline V lookup: CDR1 SNHLY, CDR2 FYNNEI. CDR3 length: 14 residues. Filled out from reference TRBV2 and TRBJ1-4, the complete variable domain reads EPEVTQTPSHQVTQMGQEVILRCVPISNHLYFYWYRQILGQKVEFLVSFYNNEISEKSEIFDDQFSVERPDGSNFTLKIRSTKLEDSAMYFCASKPGRGEEKLFFGSGTQLSVL.

V and J are TRBV28 and TRBJ2-5; the D is unclear. This CDR3 is 14 amino acids long. Between the trimmed V and J ends, which lost 2 bases and 4 bases, there was a span of 11 bases. The germline V gene has CDR1 MDHEN and CDR2 SYDVKM. CDR3 sequence reads: CASSLGWPGETQYF. CDR3 bases: TGTGCCAGCAGTTTAGGATGGCCGGGAGAGACCCAGTACTTC.